This T cell receptor (beta chain) was recovered during a study of beta chain features in type 1 diabetes. There are 14 residues in the CDR3. J lost 1 base, V lost 5 bases, and 5 bases had no gene match. CDR1 SGHTA and CDR2 FQGNSA come from the germline V gene. The study reverse transcribed the entire isolated RNA, so it sequenced expressed TCRB transcripts. Profiled with immunoSEQ multiplex PCR; TCRdb holds only in-frame clones, not every one. The sample lists about 150,000 clones; about 8% were seen once. Study-wide points: Moderately but significantly shorter TCRB CDR3s were found in Type 1 diabetes patients in all four CD4+ subsets. VDJ junctions sequenced from type 1 diabetes patients showed fewer insertions and more deletions. For patients and controls alike, PCR might favor shorter templates to the same degree.

This clone was observed a handful of times. What it recognizes is unknown. The V and J genes are TRBV7-2 and TRBJ2-7; TRBD1 matches at 7 bases. The specimen sequenced was central memory CD4+ T cells from blood. The clonotype comes from a woman in her forties with type 1 diabetes. The CDR3 sequence: CASSPGQVSYEQYF. CDR3 nucleotide sequence: TGTGCCAGCAGCCCCGGACAGGTTTCCTACGAGCAGTACTTC.